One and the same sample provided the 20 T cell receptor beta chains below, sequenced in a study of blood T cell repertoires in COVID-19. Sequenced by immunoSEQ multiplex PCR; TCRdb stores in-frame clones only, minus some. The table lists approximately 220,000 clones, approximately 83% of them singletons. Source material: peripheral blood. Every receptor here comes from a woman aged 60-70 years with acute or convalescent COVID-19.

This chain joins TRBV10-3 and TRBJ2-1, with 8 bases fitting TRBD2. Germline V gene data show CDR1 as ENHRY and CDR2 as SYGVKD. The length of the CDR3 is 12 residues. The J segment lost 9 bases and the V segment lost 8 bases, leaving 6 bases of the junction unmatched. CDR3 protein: CAIGSGGFEQFF. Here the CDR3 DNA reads TGTGCCATCGGGAGCGGGGGATTTGAGCAGTTCTTC.

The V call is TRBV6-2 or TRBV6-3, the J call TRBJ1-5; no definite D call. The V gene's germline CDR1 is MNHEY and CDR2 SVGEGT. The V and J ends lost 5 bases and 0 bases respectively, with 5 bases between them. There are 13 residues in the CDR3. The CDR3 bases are TGTGCCAGCAGTCTCGGTAGCAATCAGCCCCAGCATTTT. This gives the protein CASSLGSNQPQHF.

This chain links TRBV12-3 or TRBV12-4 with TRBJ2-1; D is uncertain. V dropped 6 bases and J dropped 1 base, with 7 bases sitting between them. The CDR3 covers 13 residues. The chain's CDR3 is CASSLGSYNEQFF. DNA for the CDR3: TGTGCCAGCAGCCTAGGTTCCTACAATGAGCAGTTCTTC.

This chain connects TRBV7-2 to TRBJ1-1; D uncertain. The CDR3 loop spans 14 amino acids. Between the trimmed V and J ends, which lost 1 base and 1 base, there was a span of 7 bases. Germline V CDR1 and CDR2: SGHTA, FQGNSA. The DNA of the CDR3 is TGTGCCAGCAGCTTAGACAGACCGAACACTGAAGCTTTCTTT. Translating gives CASSLDRPNTEAFF.

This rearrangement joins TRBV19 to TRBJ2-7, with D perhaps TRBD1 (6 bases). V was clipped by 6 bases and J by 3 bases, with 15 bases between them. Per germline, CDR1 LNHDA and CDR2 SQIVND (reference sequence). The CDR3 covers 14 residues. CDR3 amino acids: CASRENLDSYEQYF. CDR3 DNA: TGTGCCAGTAGGGAAAACTTGGACAGCTACGAGCAGTACTTC.

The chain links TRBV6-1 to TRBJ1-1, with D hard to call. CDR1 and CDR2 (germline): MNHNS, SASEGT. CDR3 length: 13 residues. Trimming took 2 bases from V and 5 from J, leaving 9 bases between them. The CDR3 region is CASSENTVTEAFF. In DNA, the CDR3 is TGTGCCAGCAGTGAAAACACAGTTACTGAAGCTTTCTTT.

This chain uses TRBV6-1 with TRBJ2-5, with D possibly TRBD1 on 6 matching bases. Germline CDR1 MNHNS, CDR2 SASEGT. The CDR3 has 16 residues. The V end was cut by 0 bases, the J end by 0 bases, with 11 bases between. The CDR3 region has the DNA TGTGCCAGCAGTGAAGCAGGGGGATGGTACCAAGAGACCCAGTACTTC. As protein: CASSEAGGWYQETQYF.

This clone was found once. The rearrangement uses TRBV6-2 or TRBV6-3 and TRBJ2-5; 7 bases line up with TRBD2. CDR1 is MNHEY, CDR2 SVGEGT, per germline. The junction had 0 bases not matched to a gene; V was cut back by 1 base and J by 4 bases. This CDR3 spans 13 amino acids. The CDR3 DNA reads TGTGCCAGCAGTTACTGGGAGGGAGAGACCCAGTACTTC. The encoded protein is CASSYWEGETQYF.

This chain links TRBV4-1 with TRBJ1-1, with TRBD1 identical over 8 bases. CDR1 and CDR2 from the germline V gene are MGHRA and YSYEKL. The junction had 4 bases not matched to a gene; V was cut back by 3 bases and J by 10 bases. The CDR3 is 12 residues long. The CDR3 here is CASSQSDRGAFF. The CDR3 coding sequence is TGCGCCAGCAGCCAGAGCGACAGGGGAGCTTTCTTT.

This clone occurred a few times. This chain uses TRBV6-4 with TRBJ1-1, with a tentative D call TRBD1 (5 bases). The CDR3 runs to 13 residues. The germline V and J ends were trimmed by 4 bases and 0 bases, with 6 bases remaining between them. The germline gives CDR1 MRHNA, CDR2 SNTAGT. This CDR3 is CASSVQVNTEAFF. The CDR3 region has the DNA TGTGCCAGCAGTGTACAGGTGAACACTGAAGCTTTCTTT.

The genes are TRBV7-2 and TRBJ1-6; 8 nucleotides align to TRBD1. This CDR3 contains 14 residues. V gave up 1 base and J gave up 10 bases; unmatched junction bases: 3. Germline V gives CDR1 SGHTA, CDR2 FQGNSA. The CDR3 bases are TGTGCCAGCAGCTTAGGGACAGGGAAGTCACCCCTCCACTTT. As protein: CASSLGTGKSPLHF. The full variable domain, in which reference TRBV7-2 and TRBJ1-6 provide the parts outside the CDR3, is GAGVSQSPSNKVTEKGKDVELRCDPISGHTALYWYRQSLGQGLEFLIYFQGNSAPDKSGLPSDRFSAERTGGSVSTLTIQRTQQEDSAVYLCASSLGTGKSPLHFGNGTRLTVT.

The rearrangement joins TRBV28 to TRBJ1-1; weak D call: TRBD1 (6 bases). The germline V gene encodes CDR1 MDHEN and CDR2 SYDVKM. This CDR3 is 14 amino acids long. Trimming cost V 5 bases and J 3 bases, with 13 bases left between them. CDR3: CASSTSQGDTEAFF. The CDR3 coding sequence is TGTGCCAGCAGTACATCACAGGGCGACACTGAAGCTTTCTTT.

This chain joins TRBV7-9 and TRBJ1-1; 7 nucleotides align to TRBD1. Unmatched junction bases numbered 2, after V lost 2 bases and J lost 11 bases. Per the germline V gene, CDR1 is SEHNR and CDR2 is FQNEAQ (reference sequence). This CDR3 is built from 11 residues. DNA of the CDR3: TGTGCCAGCAGCTTAACAGGGGCCGCTTTCTTT. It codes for CASSLTGAAFF.

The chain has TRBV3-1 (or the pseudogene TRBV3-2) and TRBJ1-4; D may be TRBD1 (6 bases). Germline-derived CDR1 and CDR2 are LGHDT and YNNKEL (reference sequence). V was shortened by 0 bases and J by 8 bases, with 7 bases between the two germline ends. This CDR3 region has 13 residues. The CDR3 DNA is TGTGCCAGCAGCCAAGATAGGGGGGAAAAACTGTTTTTT. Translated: CASSQDRGEKLFF.

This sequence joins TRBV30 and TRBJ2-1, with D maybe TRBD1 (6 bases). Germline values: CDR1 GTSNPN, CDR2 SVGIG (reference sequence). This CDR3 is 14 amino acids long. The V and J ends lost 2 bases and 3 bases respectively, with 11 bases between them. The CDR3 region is CAWSLGRGYNEQFF. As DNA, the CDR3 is TGTGCCTGGAGTCTGGGCAGGGGCTACAATGAGCAGTTCTTC.

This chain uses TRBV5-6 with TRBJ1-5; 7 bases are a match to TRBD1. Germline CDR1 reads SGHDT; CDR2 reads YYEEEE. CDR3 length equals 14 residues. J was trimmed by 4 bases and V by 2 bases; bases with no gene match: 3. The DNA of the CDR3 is TGTGCCAGCAGCTTTGGACAGGTTAATCAGCCCCAGCATTTT. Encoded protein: CASSFGQVNQPQHF.

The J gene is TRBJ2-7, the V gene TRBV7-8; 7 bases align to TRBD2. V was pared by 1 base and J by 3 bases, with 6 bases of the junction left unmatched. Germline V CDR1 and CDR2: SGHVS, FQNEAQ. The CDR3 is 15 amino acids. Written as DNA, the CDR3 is TGTGCCAGCAGCTTAGGACGGGGGGTTAACTACGAGCAGTACTTC. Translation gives CASSLGRGVNYEQYF.

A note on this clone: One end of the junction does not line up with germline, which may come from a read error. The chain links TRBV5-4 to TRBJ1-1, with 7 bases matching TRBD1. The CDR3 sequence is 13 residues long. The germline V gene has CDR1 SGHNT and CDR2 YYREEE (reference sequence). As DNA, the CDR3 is TGTGCCAGCAGTAAAGGTTCACAGGGGTTGCCCAATTTT. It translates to CASSKGSQGLPNF.

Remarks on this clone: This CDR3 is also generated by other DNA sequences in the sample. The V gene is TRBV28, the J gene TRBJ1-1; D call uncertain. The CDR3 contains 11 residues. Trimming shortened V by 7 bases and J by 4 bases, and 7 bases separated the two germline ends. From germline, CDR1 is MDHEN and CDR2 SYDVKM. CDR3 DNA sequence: TGTGCCAGCACCGCCGGCACTGAAGCTTTCTTT. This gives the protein CASTAGTEAFF.

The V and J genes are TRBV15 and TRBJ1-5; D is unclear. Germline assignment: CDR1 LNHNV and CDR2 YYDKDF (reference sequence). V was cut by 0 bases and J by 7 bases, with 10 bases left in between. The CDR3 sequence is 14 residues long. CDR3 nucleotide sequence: TGTGCCACCAGCAGAGATGGAGGGAAACAGCCCCAGCATTTT. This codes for CATSRDGGKQPQHF.